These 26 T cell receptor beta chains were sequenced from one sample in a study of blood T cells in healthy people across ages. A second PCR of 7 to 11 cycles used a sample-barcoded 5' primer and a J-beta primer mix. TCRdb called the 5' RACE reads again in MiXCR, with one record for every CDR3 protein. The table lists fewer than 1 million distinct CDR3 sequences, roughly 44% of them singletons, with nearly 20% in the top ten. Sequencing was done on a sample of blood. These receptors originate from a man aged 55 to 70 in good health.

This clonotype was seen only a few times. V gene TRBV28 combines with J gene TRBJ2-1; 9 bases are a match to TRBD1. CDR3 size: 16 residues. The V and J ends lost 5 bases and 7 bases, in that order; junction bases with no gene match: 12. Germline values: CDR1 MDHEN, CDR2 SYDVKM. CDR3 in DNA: TGTGCCAGCAGTCTAACCGGGACAGGGCCTCGAAATGAGCAGTTCTTC. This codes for CASSLTGTGPRNEQFF.

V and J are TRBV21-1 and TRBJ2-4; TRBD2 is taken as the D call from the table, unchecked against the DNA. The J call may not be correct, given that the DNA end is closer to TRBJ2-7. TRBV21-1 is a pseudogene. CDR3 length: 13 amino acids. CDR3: CASSSGGCHEQYF. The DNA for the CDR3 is TGTGCCAGCAGCAGTGGAGGTTGTCACGAGCAGTACTTC.

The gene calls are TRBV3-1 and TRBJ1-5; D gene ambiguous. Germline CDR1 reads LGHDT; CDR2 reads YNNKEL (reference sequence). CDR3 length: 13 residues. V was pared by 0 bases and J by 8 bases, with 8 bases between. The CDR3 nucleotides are TGTGCCAGCAGCCAAGATCGGGCTGAGCCCCAGCATTTT. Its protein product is CASSQDRAEPQHF.

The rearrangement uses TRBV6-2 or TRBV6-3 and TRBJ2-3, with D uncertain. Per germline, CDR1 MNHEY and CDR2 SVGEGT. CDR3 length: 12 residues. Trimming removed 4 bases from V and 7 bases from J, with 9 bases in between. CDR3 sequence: CASSSPGYTQYF. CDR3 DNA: TGTGCCAGCAGTTCCCCCGGCTATACGCAGTATTTT.

As DNA, the CDR3 is TGTGCCAGCAGGGCCTCCTACAATGAGCAGTTCTTC. Translated: CASRASYNEQFF. The J gene is TRBJ2-1, the V gene TRBV28; D gene uncertain. The germline gives CDR1 MDHEN, CDR2 SYDVKM. The CDR3 loop spans 12 amino acids. The V gene lost 6 bases and the J gene lost 0 bases, with 3 bases spanning the gap.

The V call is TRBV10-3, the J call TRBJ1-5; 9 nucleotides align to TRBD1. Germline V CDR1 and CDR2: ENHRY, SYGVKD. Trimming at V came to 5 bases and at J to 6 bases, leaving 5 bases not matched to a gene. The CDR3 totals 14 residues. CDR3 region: CAISMGQGGQPQHF. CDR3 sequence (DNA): TGTGCCATCAGTATGGGACAGGGTGGTCAGCCCCAGCATTTT.

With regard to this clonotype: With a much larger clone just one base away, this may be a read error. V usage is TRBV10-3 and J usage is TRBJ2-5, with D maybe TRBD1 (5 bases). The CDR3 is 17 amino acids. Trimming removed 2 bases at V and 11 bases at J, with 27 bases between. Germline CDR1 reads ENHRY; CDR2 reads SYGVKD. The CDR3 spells CAISEDSKTYTCNEQYF. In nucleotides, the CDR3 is TGTGCCATCAGTGAGGACAGCAAAACCTACACCTGTAATGAGCAGTACTTC.

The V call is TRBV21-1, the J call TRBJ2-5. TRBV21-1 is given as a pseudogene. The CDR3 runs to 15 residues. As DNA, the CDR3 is TGTGCCAGCAGCAAAGCTTCACCGAAGAAAGAGACCCAGTACTTC. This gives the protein CASSKASPKKETQYF.

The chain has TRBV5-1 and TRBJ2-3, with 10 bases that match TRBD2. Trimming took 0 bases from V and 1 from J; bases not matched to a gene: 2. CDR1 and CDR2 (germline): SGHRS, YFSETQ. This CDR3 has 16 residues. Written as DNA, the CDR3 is TGCGCCAGCAGCTTGGTTCTAGCGGGGGGCACAGATACGCAGTATTTT. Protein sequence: CASSLVLAGGTDTQYF.

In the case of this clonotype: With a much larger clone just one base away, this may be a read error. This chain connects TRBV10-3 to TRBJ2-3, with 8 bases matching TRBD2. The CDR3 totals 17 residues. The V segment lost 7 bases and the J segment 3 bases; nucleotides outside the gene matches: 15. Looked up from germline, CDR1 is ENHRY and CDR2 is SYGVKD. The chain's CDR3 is CAIKASSGSLLTDTQYF. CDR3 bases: TGTGCCATCAAGGCGAGCAGCGGGAGCCTTTTAACAGATACGCAGTATTTT.

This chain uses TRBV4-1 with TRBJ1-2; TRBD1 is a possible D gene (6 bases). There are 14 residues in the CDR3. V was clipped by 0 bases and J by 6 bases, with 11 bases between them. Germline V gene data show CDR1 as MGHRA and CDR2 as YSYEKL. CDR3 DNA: TGCGCCAGCAGCCAAGACAGGGGAAACCATGGCTACACCTTC. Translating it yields CASSQDRGNHGYTF.

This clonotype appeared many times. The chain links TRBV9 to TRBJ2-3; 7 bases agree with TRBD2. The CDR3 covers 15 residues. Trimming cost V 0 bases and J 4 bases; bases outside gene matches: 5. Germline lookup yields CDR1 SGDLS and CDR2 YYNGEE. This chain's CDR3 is CASSVVAGGSDTQYF. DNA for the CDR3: TGTGCCAGCAGCGTAGTAGCGGGTGGGTCAGATACGCAGTATTTT.

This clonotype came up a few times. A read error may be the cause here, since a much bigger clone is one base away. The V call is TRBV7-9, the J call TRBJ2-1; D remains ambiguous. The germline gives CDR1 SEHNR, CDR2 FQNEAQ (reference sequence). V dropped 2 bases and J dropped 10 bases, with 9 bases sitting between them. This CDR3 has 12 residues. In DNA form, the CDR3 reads TGTGCCAGCAGCTTAATATTCCACGAGCAGTTCTTC. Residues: CASSLIFHEQFF.

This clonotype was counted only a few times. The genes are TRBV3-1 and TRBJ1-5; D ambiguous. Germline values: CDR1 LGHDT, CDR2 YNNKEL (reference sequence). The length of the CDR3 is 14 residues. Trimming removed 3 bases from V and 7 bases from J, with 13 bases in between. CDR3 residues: CASSHTGEKQPQHF. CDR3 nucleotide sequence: TGTGCCAGCAGCCACACCGGGGAGAAACAGCCCCAGCATTTT.

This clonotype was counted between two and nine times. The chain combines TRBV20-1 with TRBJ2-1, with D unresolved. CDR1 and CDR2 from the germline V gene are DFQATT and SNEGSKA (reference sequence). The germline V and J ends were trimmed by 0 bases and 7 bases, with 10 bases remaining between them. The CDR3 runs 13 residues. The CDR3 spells CSARDPSANEQFF. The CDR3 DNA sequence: TGCAGTGCTAGAGATCCCTCAGCAAATGAGCAGTTCTTC.

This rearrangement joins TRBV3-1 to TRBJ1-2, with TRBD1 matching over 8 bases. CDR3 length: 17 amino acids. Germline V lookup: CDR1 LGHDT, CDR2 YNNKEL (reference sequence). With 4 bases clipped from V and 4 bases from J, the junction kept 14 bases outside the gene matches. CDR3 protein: CASSPTGGRTSLYGYTF. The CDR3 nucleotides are TGTGCCAGCAGCCCTACAGGGGGGAGGACTTCTCTCTATGGCTACACCTTC.

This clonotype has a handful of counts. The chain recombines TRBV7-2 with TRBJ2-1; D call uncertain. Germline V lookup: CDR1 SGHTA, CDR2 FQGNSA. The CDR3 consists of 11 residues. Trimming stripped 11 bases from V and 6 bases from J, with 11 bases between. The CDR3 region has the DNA TGTGCCGCGTTGATGGTCAATGAGCAGTTCTTC. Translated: CAALMVNEQFF.

The CDR3 DNA is TGTGCCAGTTCCTCCCCCGCGGACAGCGCCTACGAGCAGTACTTC. Protein sequence: CASSSPADSAYEQYF. The chain employs TRBV28 and TRBJ2-7; D may be TRBD1 (6 bases). CDR3 size: 15 residues. V lost 9 bases and J lost 2, with 20 bases in between. In germline, CDR1 is MDHEN, CDR2 SYDVKM.

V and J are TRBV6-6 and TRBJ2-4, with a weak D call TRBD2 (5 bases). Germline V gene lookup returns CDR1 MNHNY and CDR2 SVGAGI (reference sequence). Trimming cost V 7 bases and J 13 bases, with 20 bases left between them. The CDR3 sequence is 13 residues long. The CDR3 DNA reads TGTGCCAGCACTGACTTCCCCGGGATTAAGCAGTACTTC. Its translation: CASTDFPGIKQYF.

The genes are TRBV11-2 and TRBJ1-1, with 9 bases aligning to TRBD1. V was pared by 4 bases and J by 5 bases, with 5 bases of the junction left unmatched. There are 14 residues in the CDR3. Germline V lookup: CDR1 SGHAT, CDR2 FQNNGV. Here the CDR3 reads CASSSGQGWTEAFF. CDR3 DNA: TGTGCCAGCAGCTCGGGACAGGGTTGGACTGAAGCTTTCTTT.

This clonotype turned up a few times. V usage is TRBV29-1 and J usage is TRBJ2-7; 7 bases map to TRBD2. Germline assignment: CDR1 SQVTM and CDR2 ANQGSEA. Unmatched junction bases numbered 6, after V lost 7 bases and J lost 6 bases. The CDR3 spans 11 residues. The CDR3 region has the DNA TGCAGCGGTGAGGGCGGGGGCGAGCAGTACTTC. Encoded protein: CSGEGGGEQYF.

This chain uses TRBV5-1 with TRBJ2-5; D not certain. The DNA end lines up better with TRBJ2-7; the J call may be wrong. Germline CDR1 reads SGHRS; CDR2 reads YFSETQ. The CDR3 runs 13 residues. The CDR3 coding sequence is TGCGCCAGCAGCTTGAGCTGGGCCGCCGAGCAGTACTTC. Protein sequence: CASSLSWAAEQYF.

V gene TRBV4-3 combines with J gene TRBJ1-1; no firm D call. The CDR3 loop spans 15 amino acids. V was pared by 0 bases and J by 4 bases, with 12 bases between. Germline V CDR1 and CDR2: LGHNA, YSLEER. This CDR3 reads CASSQEWSWSTEAFF. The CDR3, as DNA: TGCGCCAGCAGCCAAGAGTGGAGCTGGAGCACTGAAGCTTTCTTT.

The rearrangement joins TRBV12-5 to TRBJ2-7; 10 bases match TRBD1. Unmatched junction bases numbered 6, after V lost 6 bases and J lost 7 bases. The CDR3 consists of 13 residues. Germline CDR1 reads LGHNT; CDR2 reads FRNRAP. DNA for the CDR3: TGTGCTAGTGGCTCCGGGACAGGGGATGAGCAGTACTTC. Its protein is CASGSGTGDEQYF.

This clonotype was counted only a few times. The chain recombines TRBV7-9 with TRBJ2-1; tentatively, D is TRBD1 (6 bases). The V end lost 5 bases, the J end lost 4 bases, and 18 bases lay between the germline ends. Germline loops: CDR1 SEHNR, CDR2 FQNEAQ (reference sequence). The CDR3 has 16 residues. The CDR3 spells CASSPGQGPTYNEQFF. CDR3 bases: TGTGCCAGCAGCCCAGGTCAGGGGCCTACATACAATGAGCAGTTCTTC.

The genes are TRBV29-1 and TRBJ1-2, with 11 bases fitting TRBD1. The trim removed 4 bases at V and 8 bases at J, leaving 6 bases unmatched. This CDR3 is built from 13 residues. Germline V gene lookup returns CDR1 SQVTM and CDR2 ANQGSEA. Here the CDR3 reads CSVVGQGAYGYTF. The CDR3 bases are TGCAGCGTTGTCGGACAGGGGGCATACGGCTACACCTTC.